This record concerns one T cell receptor (beta chain) sequence. The sample is drawn from a study of early stage breast cancer tumors. Study details: About 80% of the 16 invasive tumors were ER+, PR+ and HER2-.

Produced via immunoSEQ multiplex PCR; TCRdb's table is partial and in-frame only. The sample contains around 48,000 clones, 75% to 95% of which appear only once. Material for sequencing was blood. This clonotype originated in a person between 65 and 80 years old with breast cancer.

Here the CDR3 DNA reads TGTGCCAGCGGACAACAGGGTGGGACTGAAGCTTTCTTT. Protein product: CASGQQGGTEAFF. The rearrangement joins TRBV5-4 to TRBJ1-1, with a possible D match to TRBD1 (6 bases). CDR3 length: 13 amino acids. Trimming shortened V by 7 bases and J by 5 bases, and 15 bases separated the two germline ends. From germline, CDR1 is SGHNT and CDR2 YYREEE (reference sequence).